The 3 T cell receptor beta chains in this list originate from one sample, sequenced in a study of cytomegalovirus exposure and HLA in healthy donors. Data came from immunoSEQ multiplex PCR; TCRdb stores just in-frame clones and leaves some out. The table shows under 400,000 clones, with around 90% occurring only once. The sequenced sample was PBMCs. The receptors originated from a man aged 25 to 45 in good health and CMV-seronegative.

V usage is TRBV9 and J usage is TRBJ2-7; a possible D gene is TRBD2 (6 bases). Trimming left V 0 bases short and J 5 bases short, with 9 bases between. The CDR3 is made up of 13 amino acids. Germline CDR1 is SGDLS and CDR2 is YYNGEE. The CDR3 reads CASSVGGRHEQYF. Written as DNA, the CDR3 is TGTGCCAGCAGCGTAGGAGGGAGGCACGAGCAGTACTTC.

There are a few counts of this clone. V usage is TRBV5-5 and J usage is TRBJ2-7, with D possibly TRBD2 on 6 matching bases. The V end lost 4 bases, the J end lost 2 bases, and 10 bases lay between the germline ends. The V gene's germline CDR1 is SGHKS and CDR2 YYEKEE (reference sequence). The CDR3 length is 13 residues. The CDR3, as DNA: TGTGCCAGCAGCCGACTAGGCGCCTACGAGCAGTACTTC. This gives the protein CASSRLGAYEQYF.

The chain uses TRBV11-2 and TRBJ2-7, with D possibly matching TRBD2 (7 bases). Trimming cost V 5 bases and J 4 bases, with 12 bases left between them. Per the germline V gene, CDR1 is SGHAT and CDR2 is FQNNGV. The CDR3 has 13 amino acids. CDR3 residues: CASSPGGRYEQYF. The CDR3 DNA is TGTGCCAGCAGCCCGGGGGGCCGGTACGAGCAGTACTTC.